What follows are 13 T cell receptor beta chains derived from one specimen sequenced in a study of blood T cell repertoires in COVID-19. Clones were sequenced by immunoSEQ multiplex PCR, and TCRdb holds only the in-frame ones, with some missing. The table lists approximately 46,000 clones, approximately 82% of them singletons. The sequenced material came from peripheral blood. The receptors come from an older woman with acute or convalescent COVID-19.

Here the CDR3 DNA reads TGTGCCAGCAGTTTAGGGGGGGATGGCTACACCTTC. Amino acids: CASSLGGDGYTF. V is TRBV27 and J is TRBJ1-2; a possible D gene is TRBD1 (5 bases). CDR3 size: 12 residues. Germline V lookup: CDR1 MNHEY, CDR2 SMNVEV (reference sequence). V lost 2 bases to trimming and J lost 6 bases, with 7 bases between them.

This chain uses TRBV28 with TRBJ1-2; weak D call: TRBD1 (5 bases). From germline, CDR1 is MDHEN and CDR2 SYDVKM. The CDR3 has 16 amino acids. V was trimmed by 5 bases and J by 3 bases, leaving 19 bases between them. CDR3 in DNA: TGTGCCAGCAGTCAACGCCTTGGGGGGGAGGACTATGGCTACACCTTC. It translates to CASSQRLGGEDYGYTF.

The chain couples TRBV5-1 to TRBJ2-2; possible D gene TRBD2, 5 bases. Germline CDR1 is SGHRS and CDR2 is YFSETQ. This CDR3 spans 14 amino acids. V shed 0 bases and J shed 6 bases, with 9 bases lying between them. The CDR3 is CASSLVSGSGELFF. The CDR3 DNA reads TGCGCCAGCAGCTTGGTCAGCGGTTCCGGGGAGCTGTTTTTT.

This chain joins TRBV29-1 and TRBJ1-2; a possible D gene is TRBD1 (5 bases). The CDR3 spans 12 residues. The V end was cut by 7 bases, the J end by 9 bases, with 18 bases between. Germline V gene lookup returns CDR1 SQVTM and CDR2 ANQGSEA. The CDR3 sequence is CSAGGGRESYTF. For the CDR3, the DNA is TGCAGCGCCGGGGGAGGGCGTGAAAGCTACACCTTC.

The chain links TRBV19 to TRBJ1-3; TRBD1 might be the D (6 bases). V lost 3 bases and J lost 2, with 8 bases in between. The germline V gene encodes CDR1 LNHDA and CDR2 SQIVND (reference sequence). This CDR3 region has 14 residues. CDR3 protein: CASSMGQPGNTIYF. The DNA of the CDR3 is TGTGCCAGTAGTATGGGACAACCTGGAAACACCATATATTTT.

The CDR3 bases are TGTGCCAGCAGTTTATCGGGAGTGAGGCTGTTTTTT. Its translation is CASSLSGVRLFF. The chain carries TRBV27 and TRBJ2-2; TRBD2 might be the D (5 bases). In germline, CDR1 is MNHEY, CDR2 SMNVEV (reference sequence). Trimming removed 0 bases from V and 13 bases from J, with 9 bases in between. The CDR3 contains 12 residues.

The chain links TRBV11-1 to TRBJ2-6, with D maybe TRBD2 (7 bases). CDR1 SGHAT and CDR2 FQDESV come from the germline V gene (reference sequence). Trimming shortened V by 1 base and J by 2 bases, and 9 bases separated the two germline ends. This CDR3 spans 16 amino acids. CDR3 bases: TGTGCCAGCAGCTTAGTAGGGGGGGCTGGGGCCAACGTCCTGACTTTC. Amino acids: CASSLVGGAGANVLTF.

This chain links TRBV10-3 with TRBJ2-7; 8 positions match TRBD2. Germline V gene sequence: CDR1 ENHRY, CDR2 SYGVKD. V gave up 2 bases and J gave up 2 bases; unmatched junction bases: 8. The CDR3 consists of 16 residues. CDR3 nucleotides: TGTGCCATCAGTGAGCCTAGCGGGCGGCGCGCCTACGAGCAGTACTTC. This codes for CAISEPSGRRAYEQYF.

The rearrangement joins TRBV19 to TRBJ2-2, with TRBD1 as a possible D gene (6 bases). The V gene lost 8 bases and the J gene lost 6 bases, with 19 bases spanning the gap. CDR1 is LNHDA and CDR2 is SQIVND in the germline V gene (reference sequence). The CDR3 covers 15 residues. CDR3 residues: CASCNFLRGSGELFF. CDR3 coding DNA: TGTGCCAGTTGCAATTTTCTGAGGGGGTCCGGGGAGCTGTTTTTT.

This clone was seen more than once but under ten times. V is TRBV6-5 and J is TRBJ1-3; the match to TRBD1 covers 8 bases. In germline, CDR1 is MNHEY, CDR2 SVGAGI. With V trimmed by 10 bases and J by 7 bases, 9 bases remained unmatched. The CDR3 runs 13 residues. CDR3 in DNA: TGTGCCACCCAACCCTGGACAGGGAACACCATATATTTT. Its translation: CATQPWTGNTIYF.

CDR3 residues: CASSLSRQGVGYEQYF. CDR3 in DNA: TGTGCCAGCAGTTTATCACGGCAGGGCGTTGGCTACGAGCAGTACTTC. The chain combines TRBV27 with TRBJ2-7, with D possibly matching TRBD1 (5 bases). Deletions cut 0 bases from V and 3 bases from J, with 15 bases between. The CDR3 spans 16 residues. Looked up from germline, CDR1 is MNHEY and CDR2 is SMNVEV (reference sequence).

This clone was seen just once. The chain is built from TRBV5-6 and TRBJ2-5, with a tentative D call TRBD2 (6 bases). The germline V and J ends were trimmed by 1 base and 2 bases, with 15 bases remaining between them. This CDR3 is built from 16 residues. Germline lookup yields CDR1 SGHDT and CDR2 YYEEEE. Here the CDR3 DNA reads TGTGCCAGCAGCTTGATCGGGGGAGTTGAACAAGAGACCCAGTACTTC. This translates into CASSLIGGVEQETQYF.

The V and J genes are TRBV4-2 and TRBJ2-3, with 11 bases identical to TRBD1. The CDR3 length is 17 residues. The germline V gene has CDR1 LGHNA and CDR2 YNFKEQ. V shed 0 bases and J 4 bases; nucleotides not matched to a gene: 6. The CDR3 loop reads CASSQEWGQGVADTQYF. The CDR3 DNA is TGTGCCAGCAGCCAAGAGTGGGGACAGGGGGTGGCAGATACGCAGTATTTT.